This T cell receptor beta chain was identified during a study of regulatory dendritic cells for organ transplantation (dated by TCRdb to 2015 to 2018). General notes on the study: Sorted naive and memory CD4+ and CD8+ T cells had their TCRbeta repertoires sequenced both before and after allostimulation with either regulatory or mature dendritic cells.

FACS was used to sort CD4+ or CD8+ cells into naive T cells, defined as CD45RA+, and memory T cells, defined as CD45RO+. T cells for TCR sequencing came from two healthy control subjects. Unstimulated sorted T cell subsets were used as baseline controls for the mixed lymphocyte reactions. The Qiagen DNeasy Blood & Tissue Kit was used to extract genomic DNA. This clone is medium-sized (0.01 to 0.1%) in terms of sample share. What antigen it recognizes has not been identified. No base quality information exists; no much larger clone differs at one position. V is reduced by 4 bases and J by 2 bases, leaving a spacing of 16 bases between them. CDR3 length: 16 amino acids, cysteine to phenylalanine. Of all the DNA, just the CDR3 is kept, 48 bases in frame from base 1. The germline V gene yields LGHNA for CDR1 and YSLEER for CDR2. Beyond this particular receptor, the publication reports: Sequencing was done in only two subjects, and the authors reported considerable heterogeneity between individuals in the alloreactive memory CD8+ T cell pool. Allostimulation expanded memory CD8+ clones in both subjects, but regulatory dendritic cells appeared to induce more limited expansion than mature dendritic cells. Repertoires were highly diverse in naive CD4+ and CD8+ T cells, less diverse in memory cells, and most oligoclonal in memory CD8+ cells. Among the resting subsets, memory CD8+ T cells contained the most alloreactive TCR clonotypes.

Multiplexed two-step PCR with Vbeta-specific forward primers and Jbeta-specific reverse primers was used to amplify TCRbeta CDR3 regions. The TCRbeta libraries were sequenced on an Illumina instrument via the immunoSEQ service. The original methods were these. IMGT annotation was used to assign V, D and J genes, and synthetic CDR3 analogues were used to correct counts for multiplex PCR bias. In the immunoSEQ Analyzer, repertoire clonality was calculated as one minus the normalized Shannon entropy. Whether a clone counted as expanded was decided by Fisher's exact test with Benjamini-Hochberg false discovery rate control and a two-tailed cutoff of P<0.01. TCRdb carries this immuneACCESS record with in-frame sequences only. Its versions omit some clonotypes, under half of them owing to an unresolved V gene in the studies checked, with the rest unexplained. That table furnishes V, J and clone size, whereas the DNA furnished D and trimming. The sample profile shows 12,000 or so clones; roughly two thirds of them were found once. About 20% of the sample is in the top ten clones.

The sample taken for sequencing was memory CD8+ T cells from blood. The sample's cell subset or site, from its label and the paper: CD45RO+ memory T cells. The rearrangement combines TRBV4-3 with TRBJ2-3; matching of 6 bases hints at TRBD2 as the D gene. This receptor was identified in a human donor in good health. This receptor carries the CDR3 CASSPLLAGYTDTQYF. The bases are TGCGCCAGCAGCCCCTTGTTGGCGGGATACACAGATACGCAGTATTTT.